What follows describes a single T cell receptor beta chain. Only in-frame clones appear in the TCRdb table, and some are missing; sequencing was by immunoSEQ multiplex PCR. The table lists 110,000 to 150,000 clones, about 88% of them singletons. This entry belongs to a study of T cell responses to AZD1222 COVID-19 vaccine. For the study at large: Combined were second doses at about 4 or about 12 weeks.

The sequencing used peripheral blood, collected on day 0 of AZD1222 vaccination. This receptor was taken from an adult in good health.

The CDR3 is CASSPSSYNEQFF. The CDR3 nucleotides are TGTGCCAGCTCCCCGAGCTCCTACAATGAGCAGTTCTTC. V and J are TRBV18 and TRBJ2-1; D remains unclear. Germline CDR1 reads KGHSH; CDR2 reads LQKENI. CDR3 length: 13 residues. V lost 6 bases and J 0 bases, leaving 6 bases between the germline ends.